This TCR beta chain was obtained from a study of T cell responses to AZD1222 COVID-19 vaccine. The study's findings and limits: There were mostly white British donors and more females than males, and clonal diversity was possibly underestimated.

Assay used: immunoSEQ multiplex PCR; TCRdb lists only in-frame clones, some missing. Among around 99,000 clones listed, about nine tenths were seen once. With respect to this clone: Its antigen remains unidentified.

The sequencing used peripheral blood, collected 28 days after the second AZD1222 dose. The TCR was taken from an adult who received the AZD1222 COVID-19 vaccine.

CDR3 protein: CSASSGYRYGYTF. Written as DNA, the CDR3 is TGCAGTGCTAGTTCAGGTTACCGCTATGGCTACACCTTC. V usage is TRBV20-1 and J usage is TRBJ1-2; D gene uncertain. The CDR3 is made up of 13 amino acids. The V end lost 3 bases, the J end lost 4 bases, and 12 bases lay between the germline ends. From germline, CDR1 is DFQATT and CDR2 SNEGSKA (reference sequence).